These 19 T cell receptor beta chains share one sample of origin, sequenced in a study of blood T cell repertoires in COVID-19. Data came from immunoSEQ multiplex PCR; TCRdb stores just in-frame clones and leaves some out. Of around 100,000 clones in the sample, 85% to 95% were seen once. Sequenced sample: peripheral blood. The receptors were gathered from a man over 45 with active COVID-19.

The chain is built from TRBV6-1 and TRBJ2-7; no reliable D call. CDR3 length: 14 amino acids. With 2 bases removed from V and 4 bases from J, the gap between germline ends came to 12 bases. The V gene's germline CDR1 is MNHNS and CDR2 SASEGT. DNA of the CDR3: TGTGCCAGCAGTGAACGCTCGACAAATTACGAGCAGTACTTC. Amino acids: CASSERSTNYEQYF.

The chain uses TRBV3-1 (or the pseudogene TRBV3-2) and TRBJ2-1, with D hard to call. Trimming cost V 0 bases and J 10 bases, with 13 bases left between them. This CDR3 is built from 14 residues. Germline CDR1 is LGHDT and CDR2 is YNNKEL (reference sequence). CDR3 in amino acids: CASSQDLTQREQFF. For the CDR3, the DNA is TGTGCCAGCAGCCAAGATCTTACCCAGCGAGAGCAGTTCTTC.

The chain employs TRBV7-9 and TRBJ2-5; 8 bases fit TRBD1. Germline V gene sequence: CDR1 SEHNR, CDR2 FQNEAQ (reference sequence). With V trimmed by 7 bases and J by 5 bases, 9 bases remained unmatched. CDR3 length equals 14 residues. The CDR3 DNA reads TGTGCCAGCATCTCACAGGGGGAAGGGGAGACCCAGTACTTC. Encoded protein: CASISQGEGETQYF.

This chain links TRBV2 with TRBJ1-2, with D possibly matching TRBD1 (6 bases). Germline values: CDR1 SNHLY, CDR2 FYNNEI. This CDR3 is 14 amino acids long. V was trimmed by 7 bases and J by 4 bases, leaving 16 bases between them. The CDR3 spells CASNRAQTIYGYTF. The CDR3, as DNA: TGTGCCAGCAACAGGGCGCAAACAATCTATGGCTACACCTTC.

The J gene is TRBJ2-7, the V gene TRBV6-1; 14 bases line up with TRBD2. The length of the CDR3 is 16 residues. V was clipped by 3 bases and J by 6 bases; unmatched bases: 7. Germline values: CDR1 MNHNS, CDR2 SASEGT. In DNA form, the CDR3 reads TGTGCCAGCAGTGACCAGCGGACTAGCGGGAGGAGCGAGCAGTACTTC. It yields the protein CASSDQRTSGRSEQYF.

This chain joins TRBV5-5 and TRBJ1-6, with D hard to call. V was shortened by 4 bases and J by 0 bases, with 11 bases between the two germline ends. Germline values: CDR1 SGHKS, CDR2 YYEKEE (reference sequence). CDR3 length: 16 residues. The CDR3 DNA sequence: TGTGCCAGCAGCCTCAGGCTTAGCTCCTATAATTCACCCCTCCACTTT. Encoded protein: CASSLRLSSYNSPLHF.

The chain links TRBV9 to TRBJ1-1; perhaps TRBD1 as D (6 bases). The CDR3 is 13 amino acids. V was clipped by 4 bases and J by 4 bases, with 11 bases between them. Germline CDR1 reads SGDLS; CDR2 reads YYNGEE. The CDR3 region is CASSPGHSTEAFF. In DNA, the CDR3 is TGTGCCAGCAGCCCGGGACACAGCACTGAAGCTTTCTTT.

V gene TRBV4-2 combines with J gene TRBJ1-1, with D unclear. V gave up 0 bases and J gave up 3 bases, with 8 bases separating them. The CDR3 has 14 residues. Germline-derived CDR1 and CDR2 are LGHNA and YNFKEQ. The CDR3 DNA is TGTGCCAGCAGCCAAGAGCGGCGGGACACTGAAGCTTTCTTT. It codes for CASSQERRDTEAFF.

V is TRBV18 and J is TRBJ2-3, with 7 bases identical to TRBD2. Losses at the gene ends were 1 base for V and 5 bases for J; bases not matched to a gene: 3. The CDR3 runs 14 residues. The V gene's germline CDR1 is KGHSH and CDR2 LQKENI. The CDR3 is CASSPLGGEDTQYF. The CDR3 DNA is TGTGCCAGCTCACCACTGGGAGGGGAAGATACGCAGTATTTT.

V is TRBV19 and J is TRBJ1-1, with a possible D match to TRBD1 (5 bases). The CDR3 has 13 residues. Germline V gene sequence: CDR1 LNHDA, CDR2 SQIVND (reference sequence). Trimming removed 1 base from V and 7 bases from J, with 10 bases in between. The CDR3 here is CASSIGGLGEAFF. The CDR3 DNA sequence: TGTGCCAGTAGTATAGGGGGACTTGGTGAAGCTTTCTTT.

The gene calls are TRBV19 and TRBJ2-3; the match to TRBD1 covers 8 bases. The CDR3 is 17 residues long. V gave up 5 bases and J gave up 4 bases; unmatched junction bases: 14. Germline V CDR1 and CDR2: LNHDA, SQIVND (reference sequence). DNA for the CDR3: TGTGCCAGTAGTTCGGGTCTTGGACAGGGCACCCCAGATACGCAGTATTTT. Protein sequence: CASSSGLGQGTPDTQYF.

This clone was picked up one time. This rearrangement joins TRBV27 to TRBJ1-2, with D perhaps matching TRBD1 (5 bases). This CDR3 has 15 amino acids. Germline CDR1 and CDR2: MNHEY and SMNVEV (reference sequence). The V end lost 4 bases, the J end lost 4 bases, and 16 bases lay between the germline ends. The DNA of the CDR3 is TGTGCCAGCAGTTCCCCAATTAGGGGAGGCTATGGCTACACCTTC. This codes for CASSSPIRGGYGYTF.

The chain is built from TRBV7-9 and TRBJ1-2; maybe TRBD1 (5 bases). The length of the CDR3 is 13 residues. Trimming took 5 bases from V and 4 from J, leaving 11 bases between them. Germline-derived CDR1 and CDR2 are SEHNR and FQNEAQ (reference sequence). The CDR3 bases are TGTGCCAGCAGCCCCACGGGGGGCTATGGCTACACCTTC. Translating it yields CASSPTGGYGYTF.

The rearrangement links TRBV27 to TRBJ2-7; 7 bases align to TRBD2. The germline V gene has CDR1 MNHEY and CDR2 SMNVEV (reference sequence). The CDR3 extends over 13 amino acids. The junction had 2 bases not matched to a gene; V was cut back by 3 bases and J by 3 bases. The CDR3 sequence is CASSFRGDYEQYF. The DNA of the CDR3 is TGTGCCAGCAGTTTTCGGGGGGACTACGAGCAGTACTTC.

The CDR3 bases are TGTGCCAGCAGCTCGAGACTAGCGGAGAGCCACGAGCAGTACTTC. Its protein product is CASSSRLAESHEQYF. The rearrangement uses TRBV11-2 and TRBJ2-7; 9 bases match TRBD2. Per germline, CDR1 SGHAT and CDR2 FQNNGV. CDR3 length: 15 residues. The ends lost 4 bases at V and 5 bases at J; junction bases unmatched: 9.

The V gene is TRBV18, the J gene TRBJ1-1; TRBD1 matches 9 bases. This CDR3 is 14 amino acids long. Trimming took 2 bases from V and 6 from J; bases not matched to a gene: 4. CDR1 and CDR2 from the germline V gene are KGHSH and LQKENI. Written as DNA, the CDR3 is TGTGCCAGCTCACCAAGCCGGGACAGGGCTGAAGCTTTCTTT. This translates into CASSPSRDRAEAFF.

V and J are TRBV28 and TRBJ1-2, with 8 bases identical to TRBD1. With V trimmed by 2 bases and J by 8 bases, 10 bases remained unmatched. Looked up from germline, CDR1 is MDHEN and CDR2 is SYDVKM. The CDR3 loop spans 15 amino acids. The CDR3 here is CASSLPGTGVTGYTF. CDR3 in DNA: TGTGCCAGCAGTTTACCCGGGACAGGTGTCACCGGCTACACCTTC.

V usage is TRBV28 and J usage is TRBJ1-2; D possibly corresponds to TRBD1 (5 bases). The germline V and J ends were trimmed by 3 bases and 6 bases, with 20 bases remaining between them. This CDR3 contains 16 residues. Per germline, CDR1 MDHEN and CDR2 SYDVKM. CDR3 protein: CASSFAGRRGSHGYTF. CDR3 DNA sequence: TGTGCCAGCAGTTTTGCGGGGAGGAGGGGAAGTCATGGCTACACCTTC.

CDR3 sequence: CAWSPGQGLGETQYF. The CDR3 DNA reads TGTGCCTGGAGTCCGGGACAGGGGCTCGGAGAGACCCAGTACTTC. The genes are TRBV30 and TRBJ2-5; the match to TRBD1 covers 10 bases. The CDR3 runs to 15 residues. Germline lookup yields CDR1 GTSNPN and CDR2 SVGIG (reference sequence). V was pared by 2 bases and J by 4 bases, with 7 bases of the junction left unmatched.